These 21 T cell receptor beta chains were all obtained from the same sample, sequenced in a study of tumor-infiltrating lymphocytes in localized non-small cell lung cancer. Assay: immunoSEQ multiplex PCR; the TCRdb copy retains only in-frame clones and omits some. The sample has thousands of clones; roughly 76% are singletons. The sequencing input was uninvolved lung tissue not adjacent to the tumor. The receptors stem from a human donor with non-small cell lung cancer.

The chain carries TRBV28 and TRBJ2-7, with D possibly being TRBD1 or TRBD2 (6 bases each). CDR1 is MDHEN and CDR2 is SYDVKM in the germline V gene. The CDR3 extends over 14 amino acids. Trimming took off 1 base at V and 3 bases at J, with 10 bases between the two ends. The CDR3 protein is CASSLLGGHYEQYF. Here the CDR3 DNA reads TGTGCCAGCAGTTTATTGGGGGGCCACTACGAGCAGTACTTC.

The chain combines TRBV6-4 with TRBJ1-1, with 7 bases fitting TRBD1. The CDR3 is made up of 13 amino acids. V lost 2 bases and J lost 6; bases outside the gene matches: 3. Per the germline V gene, CDR1 is MRHNA and CDR2 is SNTAGT. CDR3 sequence: CASSDGDSPEAFF. The CDR3 DNA reads TGTGCCAGCAGTGACGGGGACAGCCCTGAAGCTTTCTTT.

The chain couples TRBV5-1 to TRBJ2-3; 7 nucleotides align to TRBD2. Trimming removed 4 bases from V and 2 bases from J; junction bases left unmatched: 10. Germline V gene sequence: CDR1 SGHRS, CDR2 YFSETQ. The CDR3 is 16 amino acids. The CDR3: CASSPALSGATDTQYF. In DNA form, the CDR3 reads TGCGCCAGCAGCCCCGCCTTAAGCGGGGCCACAGATACGCAGTATTTT.

The rearrangement joins TRBV5-4 to TRBJ1-1, with D tentatively TRBD1 (5 bases). Trimming removed 5 bases at V and 5 bases at J, with 10 bases between. Germline V gene sequence: CDR1 SGHNT, CDR2 YYREEE (reference sequence). This CDR3 is built from 12 residues. The CDR3 DNA reads as TGTGCCAGCAGGGTGTGGGGGACTGAAGCTTTCTTT. This gives the protein CASRVWGTEAFF.

This clone was detected once. The V and J genes are TRBV6-5 and TRBJ2-3, with a possible D match to TRBD2 (6 bases). Trimming stripped 4 bases from V and 4 bases from J, with 9 bases between. CDR1 MNHEY and CDR2 SVGAGI come from the germline V gene. The CDR3 extends over 13 amino acids. Written as DNA, the CDR3 is TGTGCCAGCAGTTGGCGGGAAGCAGATACGCAGTATTTT. It is translated as CASSWREADTQYF.

The chain carries TRBV27 and TRBJ2-3; 8 bases agree with TRBD2. CDR1 MNHEY and CDR2 SMNVEV come from the germline V gene (reference sequence). Losses at the gene ends were 3 bases for V and 8 bases for J; bases not matched to a gene: 7. The CDR3 is 14 residues long. CDR3 in amino acids: CASSFAGRAGTQYF. DNA for the CDR3: TGTGCCAGCAGTTTTGCCGGGAGGGCCGGTACGCAGTATTTT.

The genes are TRBV27 and TRBJ1-1; a possible D gene is TRBD1 (5 bases). The CDR3 contains 15 residues. From germline, CDR1 is MNHEY and CDR2 SMNVEV (reference sequence). Trimming left V 5 bases short and J 6 bases short, with 19 bases between. CDR3 sequence reads: CASSPLSLAGSEAFF. As DNA, the CDR3 is TGTGCCAGCAGTCCCCTCAGCCTCGCAGGGTCTGAAGCTTTCTTT.

The V and J genes are TRBV28 and TRBJ2-1; no definite D call. The CDR3 runs to 16 residues. The V gene lost 3 bases and the J gene lost 0 bases, with 12 bases spanning the gap. In germline, CDR1 is MDHEN, CDR2 SYDVKM. This chain's CDR3 is CASSFSRRGSYNEQFF. The CDR3 DNA sequence: TGTGCCAGCAGTTTTTCCAGGCGAGGCTCCTACAATGAGCAGTTCTTC. Full variable domain (rest looked up from reference TRBV28 and TRBJ2-1): DVKVTQSSRYLVKRTGEKVFLECVQDMDHENMFWYRQDPGLGLRLIYFSYDVKMKEKGDIPEGYSVSREKKERFSLILESASTNQTSMYLCASSFSRRGSYNEQFFGPGTRLTVL.

The chain has TRBV6-5 and TRBJ2-7; 13 nucleotides agree with TRBD2. Germline V gene data show CDR1 as MNHEY and CDR2 as SVGAGI. This CDR3 has 14 amino acids. Losses at the gene ends were 5 bases for V and 5 bases for J; bases not matched to a gene: 3. CDR3 protein: CASSKGLAGNEQYF. CDR3 DNA sequence: TGTGCCAGCAGTAAGGGACTAGCGGGAAACGAGCAGTACTTC.

The chain links TRBV29-1 to TRBJ2-2; 10 bases map to TRBD1. The CDR3 consists of 16 residues. In germline, CDR1 is SQVTM, CDR2 ANQGSEA. V trimming: 6 bases; J trimming: 2 bases; junction bases outside the gene matches: 9. The CDR3 bases are TGCAGCGTCAAGCCGGGACAGGGGCCCAACACCGGGGAGCTGTTTTTT. Its protein is CSVKPGQGPNTGELFF.

In regard to this clone: At the DNA level, this CDR3 is encoded by other sequences in the same sample as well. The rearrangement links TRBV19 to TRBJ1-1; 9 bases map to TRBD1. J gave up 5 bases and V 5 bases, and 6 bases lay outside the gene matches. This CDR3 contains 14 residues. The germline V gene encodes CDR1 LNHDA and CDR2 SQIVND (reference sequence). Here the CDR3 reads CASSPGQGWTEAFF. DNA for the CDR3: TGTGCCAGTAGTCCAGGACAGGGGTGGACTGAAGCTTTCTTT.

The chain recombines TRBV6-5 with TRBJ2-1; no firm D call. Between the trimmed V and J ends, which lost 2 bases and 8 bases, there was a span of 4 bases. The CDR3 has 11 residues. Germline V CDR1 and CDR2: MNHEY, SVGAGI. The CDR3 region is CASSYRDEQFF. The CDR3 bases are TGTGCCAGCAGTTACCGCGATGAGCAGTTCTTC.

The CDR3 spells CASSRMGSGANVLTF. The CDR3 bases are TGTGCCAGCAGCCGCATGGGCTCTGGGGCCAACGTCCTGACTTTC. This chain uses TRBV27 with TRBJ2-6; D is unresolved. This CDR3 region has 15 residues. Germline assignment: CDR1 MNHEY and CDR2 SMNVEV (reference sequence). Trimming left V 6 bases short and J 0 bases short, with 9 bases between.

The rearrangement links TRBV5-1 to TRBJ2-1; the match to TRBD1 covers 9 bases. V lost 7 bases, J lost 1 base, and 6 bases stayed unmatched. Germline values: CDR1 SGHRS, CDR2 YFSETQ. The length of the CDR3 is 15 residues. The DNA for the CDR3 is TGCGCCAGCCTACAGGGGGCTAATTCCTACAATGAGCAGTTCTTC. It translates to CASLQGANSYNEQFF.

The chain is built from TRBV10-3 and TRBJ1-1; no reliable D call. Germline V CDR1 and CDR2: ENHRY, SYGVKD. Trimming removed 7 bases at V and 1 base at J, with 7 bases between. CDR3 length equals 12 residues. The CDR3: CAITAGNTEAFF. CDR3 DNA sequence: TGTGCCATCACGGCCGGGAACACTGAAGCTTTCTTT.

This rearrangement joins TRBV30 to TRBJ1-1; D not certain. The CDR3 runs to 15 residues. CDR1 and CDR2 from the germline V gene are GTSNPN and SVGIG (reference sequence). V lost 2 bases to trimming and J lost 0 bases, with 13 bases between them. The CDR3 reads CAWSFQWRMNTEAFF. DNA of the CDR3: TGTGCCTGGAGTTTTCAGTGGAGGATGAACACTGAAGCTTTCTTT.

The chain combines TRBV6-1 with TRBJ2-7; no clear D. The CDR3 covers 11 residues. Trimming pared 7 bases from V and 3 bases from J, leaving 7 bases between. Germline loops: CDR1 MNHNS, CDR2 SASEGT. CDR3 nucleotide sequence: TGTGCCAGCATTGACAACTACGAGCAGTACTTC. It is translated as CASIDNYEQYF.

The chain uses TRBV5-6 and TRBJ2-2; D possibly uses TRBD1 or TRBD2 (6 bases each). CDR3 size: 16 residues. The germline V gene encodes CDR1 SGHDT and CDR2 YYEEEE. V was shortened by 0 bases and J by 4 bases, with 13 bases between the two germline ends. CDR3 sequence: CASSLEARGVTGELFF. The CDR3 DNA follows: TGTGCCAGCAGCTTGGAGGCTAGGGGGGTCACCGGGGAGCTGTTTTTT.

The V gene is TRBV10-1, the J gene TRBJ2-3; perhaps TRBD1 as D (6 bases). The V and J ends lost 10 bases and 2 bases respectively, with 13 bases between them. The CDR3 runs 13 residues. CDR1 and CDR2 (germline): WNHNN, SYGVQD (reference sequence). CDR3 coding DNA: TGCGCCACACAGGGAGCCCCCACAGATACGCAGTATTTT. Its translation: CATQGAPTDTQYF.

The chain uses TRBV18 and TRBJ2-1; D tentatively reads TRBD1 or TRBD2 (5 bases each). CDR1 is KGHSH and CDR2 is LQKENI in the germline V gene. Trimming took 2 bases from V and 15 from J, leaving 26 bases between them. The CDR3 has 16 residues. CDR3 amino acids: CASSPSTTGTSTSPFF. The CDR3 DNA follows: TGTGCCAGCTCACCATCTACAACCGGGACCTCCACTTCCCCGTTCTTC.

The chain couples TRBV5-1 to TRBJ1-3; a possible D gene is TRBD1 (6 bases). The germline V and J ends were trimmed by 0 bases and 4 bases, with 11 bases remaining between them. Germline V gene lookup returns CDR1 SGHRS and CDR2 YFSETQ. The CDR3 length is 15 residues. CDR3 sequence reads: CASSLVPGEGNTIYF. In nucleotides, the CDR3 is TGCGCCAGCAGCTTGGTGCCAGGGGAAGGAAACACCATATATTTT.